The sequence of this TCR beta chain was determined in a study of T cell changes during pregnancy in multiple sclerosis. Germline CDR1 and CDR2: SGDLS and YYNGEE. The CDR3 extends over 18 amino acids. With V trimmed by 0 bases and J by 5 bases, 14 bases remained unmatched. Libraries were prepared by immunoSEQ multiplex PCR; TCRdb keeps only in-frame clonotypes and omits some of them. The sample holds 20,000 to 25,000 clones; about 82% are singletons and the top ten take around a sixth. The clonotype comes from a female donor in good health, enrolled as a control in a pregnancy study. The sequencing used CD8+ T cells from peripheral blood mononuclear cells, collected in the first trimester of pregnancy. J is TRBJ1-2 and V is TRBV9; the match to TRBD1 covers 9 bases. CDR3 in DNA: TGTGCCAGCAGCGTAGCTAACAGACTCGGGACAGGGCTTTATGGCTACACCTTC. This encodes CASSVANRLGTGLYGYTF. Combining the CDR3 with reference TRBV9 and TRBJ1-2 gives the whole variable domain DSGVTQTPKHLITATGQRVTLRCSPRSGDLSVYWYQQSLDQGLQFLIQYYNGEERAKGNILERFSAQQFPDLHSELNLSSLELGDSALYFCASSVANRLGTGLYGYTFGSGTRLTVV.